This is a list of T cell receptor beta chains from one sample in a study of blood T cell repertoires in COVID-19. Clones were sequenced by immunoSEQ multiplex PCR, and TCRdb holds only the in-frame ones, with some missing. The data show approximately 250,000 clones, with 70% to 90% seen just once and 9.1% held by the top ten. The sample taken for sequencing was PBMCs or T cells enriched from blood (not recorded which). These receptors were taken from a woman between 45 and 65 years old with acute COVID-19. Both conserved end residues are part of each CDR3. A D gene is named only where the DNA matches it firmly. The size of a clone is reported for some rows only, either as once, few or many, or as a class for expanded clones.

j_call,d_call,cdr3_length,clone_size,v_call,cdr3_nt,cdr3_aa
TRBJ1-5,TRBD1,13,.,TRBV7-2,TGTGCCAGCAGCTTAGAGGGGGCGAAGCCCCAGCATTTT,CASSLEGAKPQHF
TRBJ2-6,TRBD1,19,.,TRBV13,TGTGCCAGCAGCTCTACCCCGGGACAGGGTGGGTCTGGGGCCAACGTCCTGACTTTC,CASSSTPGQGGSGANVLTF
TRBJ1-2,TRBD1,13,.,TRBV3-1/TRBV3-2,TGTGCCAGCAGCCCACAGGGGGCGCGTGGCTACACCTTC,CASSPQGARGYTF
TRBJ2-5,TRBD2,17,.,TRBV7-9,TGTGCCAGCAGCTTACCTTCTAGCGGGGGGGCGCCGGAGACCCAGTACTTC,CASSLPSSGGAPETQYF
TRBJ1-1,TRBD1,14,.,TRBV9,TGTGCCAGCAGCGTAGCACAGGGGAGCGCTGAAGCTTTCTTT,CASSVAQGSAEAFF
TRBJ1-1,.,14,few,TRBV10-3,TGTGCCATCAGTGAGTCTCCAAGGGGGACTGAAGCTTTCTTT,CAISESPRGTEAFF
TRBJ1-1,.,15,.,TRBV5-6,TGTGCCAGCAGCGTATACAGGGTCGGGAACACTGAAGCTTTCTTT,CASSVYRVGNTEAFF
TRBJ2-1,TRBD2,18,.,TRBV13,TGTGCCAGCAGCCCTCCGGGACTAGCGGGGTTCACCTACAATGAGCAGTTCTTC,CASSPPGLAGFTYNEQFF
TRBJ1-1,TRBD1,17,.,TRBV7-2,TGTGCCAGCAGCTTAGCGCCAGGACAGGGAGGGAACACTGAAGCTTTCTTT,CASSLAPGQGGNTEAFF
TRBJ1-2,TRBD1,14,.,TRBV6-5,TGTGCCAGCAGTTACTCGTACAGGGGTTATGGCTACACCTTC,CASSYSYRGYGYTF
TRBJ2-5,.,14,.,TRBV3-1/TRBV3-2,TGTGCCAGCAGCCAATTTGCGGGGAGGGAGACCCAGTACTTC,CASSQFAGRETQYF
TRBJ2-3,TRBD1,16,few,TRBV3-1/TRBV3-2,TGTGCCAGCAGCCAAGTTCTGGGACAGGTCCCAGATACGCAGTATTTT,CASSQVLGQVPDTQYF
TRBJ2-5,TRBD1,16,.,TRBV4-2,TGTGCCAGCAGCCAAGTTCAGGCAGGGGGCCAAGAGACCCAGTACTTC,CASSQVQAGGQETQYF
TRBJ2-5,.,14,once,TRBV14,TGTGCCAGCAGCCAAGATTACCGCGCCTACACCCAGTACTTC,CASSQDYRAYTQYF
TRBJ2-5,TRBD1,17,.,TRBV7-9,TGTGCCAGCAGCCCCCGGGTGTGGACAGGCGACCAAGAGACCCAGTACTTC,CASSPRVWTGDQETQYF
TRBJ2-3,.,11,.,TRBV11-2,TGTGCCAGCAGGCTAGGAGATACGCAGTATTTT,CASRLGDTQYF
TRBJ2-3,TRBD2,15,.,TRBV14,TGTGCCAGCAGCAGGACTAGCGGGGGCACAGATACGCAGTATTTT,CASSRTSGGTDTQYF
TRBJ2-7,.,22,.,TRBV3-1/TRBV3-2,TGTGCCAGCAGCCAAGATCGGGGAGCGTGGGAGCACGGTTCCCCGAGGGCCTACGAGCAGTACTTC,CASSQDRGAWEHGSPRAYEQYF
TRBJ1-2,TRBD1,14,.,TRBV30,TGTGCCTGGAGTGGGACAGGGAAATTGCGTGGCTACACCTTC,CAWSGTGKLRGYTF
TRBJ1-1,.,15,.,TRBV11-2,TGTGCCAGCAGCCGACTCACGACAGGTAATTTTGAAGCTTTCTTT,CASSRLTTGNFEAFF
TRBJ1-5,.,15,.,TRBV4-3,TGCGCCAGCAGCCAAGATCTACCAAGCAATCAGCCCCAGCATTTT,CASSQDLPSNQPQHF
TRBJ1-2,.,14,.,TRBV5-1,TGCGCCAGCAGCTTGGGTACGGACTACTATGGCTACACCTTC,CASSLGTDYYGYTF
TRBJ1-2,TRBD1,16,.,TRBV7-2,TGTGCCAGCAGCTCGGGGACAGGGCTAGCTAACTATGGCTACACCTTC,CASSSGTGLANYGYTF
TRBJ1-1,.,13,once,TRBV29-1,TGCAGCGTGGCCCCGCGGGTGGGGACTGAAGCTTTCTTT,CSVAPRVGTEAFF
TRBJ1-1,.,15,few,TRBV10-3,TGTGCCATCAGCCAGACACACGACCCGAACACTGAAGCTTTCTTT,CAISQTHDPNTEAFF
TRBJ1-3,.,15,.,TRBV5-1,TGCGCCAGCAGCTTGAATTCCGGCTCTGGAAACACCATATATTTT,CASSLNSGSGNTIYF
TRBJ1-5,.,15,.,TRBV7-2,TGTGCCAGCAGCCCACCGGGGGGCGCTTACCAGCCCCAGCATTTT,CASSPPGGAYQPQHF
TRBJ2-7,.,13,few,TRBV5-1,TGCGCCAGCAGTTATGGACAAACCTACGAGCAGTACTTC,CASSYGQTYEQYF
TRBJ2-2,TRBD1,15,.,TRBV3-1/TRBV3-2,TGTGCCAGCATCGCCGGGACAGGGGGCGTCGGGGAGCTGTTTTTT,CASIAGTGGVGELFF
TRBJ1-1,.,12,.,TRBV29-1,TGCAGCGCTCGACAGACTAACACTGAAGCTTTCTTT,CSARQTNTEAFF
TRBJ1-2,TRBD1,16,.,TRBV18,TGTGCCAGCTCACTGAGTCGGGGACAGCTAGACCATGGCTACACCTTC,CASSLSRGQLDHGYTF
TRBJ1-2,.,15,few,TRBV6-1,TGTGCCAGCAGTGAAGCTCCAGGGTTTAGCTACGGCTACACCTTC,CASSEAPGFSYGYTF
TRBJ1-2,.,12,.,TRBV2,TGTGCCAGCAGGCCTTGGGCCTATGGCTACACCTTC,CASRPWAYGYTF
TRBJ1-3,TRBD1,14,few,TRBV3-1/TRBV3-2,TGTGCCAGCAGCCAAGGGGACAGGGGAAACACCATATATTTT,CASSQGDRGNTIYF
TRBJ2-7,TRBD2,16,.,TRBV7-2,TGTGCCAGCAGCTTAACTAGCGGGGGCGCCTCCTACGAGCAGTACTTC,CASSLTSGGASYEQYF
TRBJ2-1,TRBD2,16,.,TRBV11-2,TGTGCCAGCAGCTACCTAGCGGGGAGCTCCTACAATGAGCAGTTCTTC,CASSYLAGSSYNEQFF
TRBJ2-7,.,11,few,TRBV2,TGTGCCAGCGACTCGAGGGACGAGCAGTACTTC,CASDSRDEQYF
TRBJ1-3,.,15,.,TRBV5-1,TGCGCCAGCAGCCCCGGACTCCACGGGGTAAACACCATATATTTT,CASSPGLHGVNTIYF
TRBJ1-2,TRBD1,14,.,TRBV7-8,TGTGCCAGCAGCTTTGGGACAGGACCGTATGGCTACACCTTC,CASSFGTGPYGYTF
TRBJ2-7,TRBD2,14,few,TRBV3-1/TRBV3-2,TGTGCCAGCAGCCCCTTAGCGGGTTCCTACGAGCAGTACTTC,CASSPLAGSYEQYF
TRBJ1-1,TRBD1,12,few,TRBV5-1,TGCGCCAGCAGCCCCTACGGACAGGGAGCTTTCTTT,CASSPYGQGAFF
TRBJ1-2,.,14,.,TRBV21-1,TGTGCCAGCAGCAAACAAGCAGGGGCCCGGGGCTACACCTTC,CASSKQAGARGYTF
TRBJ2-7,TRBD1,14,.,TRBV11-3,TGTGCCAGCAGCAGACAGGGGGCTCCATACGAGCAGTACTTC,CASSRQGAPYEQYF
TRBJ2-4,TRBD2,18,.,TRBV5-1,TGCGCCAGCAGTCCGAACGGACTAGCGGAAATAGCCAAAAACATTCAGTACTTC,CASSPNGLAEIAKNIQYF
TRBJ1-2,.,11,.,TRBV6-6,TGTGCCAGCAGTTACGATGGGCGCTACACCTTC,CASSYDGRYTF
TRBJ2-1,TRBD1,12,once,TRBV4-3,TGCGCCAGCAGCCAGGACAGGGGAGGGCAGTTCTTC,CASSQDRGGQFF
TRBJ1-2,.,15,.,TRBV9,TGTGCCAGCAGCCCCGACAGGATCGTTAACTATGGCTACACCTTC,CASSPDRIVNYGYTF
TRBJ2-2,.,14,.,TRBV29-1,TGCAGCGTCCCTATAGGGGCTCCGGCCGGGGAGCTGTTTTTT,CSVPIGAPAGELFF
TRBJ1-5,.,13,.,TRBV3-1/TRBV3-2,TGTGCCAGCAGCCAAACAGGGTTCCAGCCCCAGCATTTT,CASSQTGFQPQHF
TRBJ1-2,.,10,.,TRBV19,TGTGCCAGTAGTATGGGGGCGTACACCTTC,CASSMGAYTF
TRBJ2-7,TRBD2,15,.,TRBV18,TGTGCCAGCTCAGAACTAGCGGGGGACCTCTACGAGCAGTACTTC,CASSELAGDLYEQYF
TRBJ1-1,TRBD1,15,.,TRBV19,TGTGCCAGTAGTACCCGACAGGGTGCACTAACTGAAGCTTTCTTT,CASSTRQGALTEAFF
TRBJ1-5,.,19,.,TRBV10-1,TGCGCCAGCAGTGAGAATTTCAGGGCCCCAGCTTATAGCAATCAGCCCCAGCATTTT,CASSENFRAPAYSNQPQHF
TRBJ2-7,TRBD2,15,.,TRBV19,TGTGCCAGTAGTAGCCGGGGGGGGCTAACCTACGAGCAGTACTTC,CASSSRGGLTYEQYF